Listed below are T cell receptor beta chains from one sample, sequenced in a study of radiation and T cells in renal cell carcinoma. Clones were read by immunoSEQ multiplex PCR, and TCRdb kept only the in-frame ones, dropping some. Here the sample spans about 150,000 clones, about 85% being singletons. Sequencing used blood, obtained from a patient whose treatment included radiotherapy and nephrectomy. These receptors originate from a woman in her seventies with renal cell carcinoma. The CDR3 runs from the conserved cysteine through the conserved F or W. A D gene is named only where the DNA matches it firmly. Expanded clones are given a class, and other clones once, few, many or no size at all.

D,V,size,J,DNA,CDR3
-,TRBV7-2,-,TRBJ2-7,TGTGCCAGCAGCCCTTTCGGGGACGTTATGGTGTACGAGCAGTACTTC,CASSPFGDVMVYEQYF
-,TRBV28,-,TRBJ1-2,TGTGCCAGCTTGGGGAACCTTTCGGGTGGCTACACCTTC,CASLGNLSGGYTF
-,TRBV28,-,TRBJ2-7,TGTGCCAGCAGATCCCTCTACGAGCAGTACTTC,CASRSLYEQYF
-,TRBV7-8,many,TRBJ1-5,TGTGCCAGCAGCTTAGTGGGGAATCAGCCCCAGCATTTT,CASSLVGNQPQHF
-,TRBV19,-,TRBJ1-2,TGTGCCAGTAGTATAGGCCCAGGGGCCCCCACTAACTATGGCTACACCTTC,CASSIGPGAPTNYGYTF
-,TRBV5-1,-,TRBJ2-7,TGCGCCAGCAGCGGGGGCAGGGCCTCCTACGAGCAGTACTTC,CASSGGRASYEQYF
-,TRBV6-1,-,TRBJ2-2,TGTGCCAGCAGTGTATCCGGCACCAGGGGTCGTTCCAACACCGGGGAGCTGTTTTTT,CASSVSGTRGRSNTGELFF
-,TRBV9,-,TRBJ1-6,TGTGCCAGCAGCGCGAGGGGAGCTTCTTCACCCCTCCACTTT,CASSARGASSPLHF
TRBD1,TRBV5-4,once,TRBJ2-4,TGTGCCAGCAGCTTGACAGGGGGTGAAAACATTCAGTACTTC,CASSLTGGENIQYF
TRBD1,TRBV27,-,TRBJ1-4,TGTGCCAGCAGTTCTCGGACAGGGAGAAATGAAAAACTGTTTTTT,CASSSRTGRNEKLFF
TRBD1,TRBV5-1,-,TRBJ2-7,TGCGCCAGCAGCTCCGGGACAGACTACGAGCAGTACTTC,CASSSGTDYEQYF
-,TRBV10-3,-,TRBJ1-2,TGTGCCATCAGTGTTGAGGTTTCAGGCTATGGCTACACCTTC,CAISVEVSGYGYTF
TRBD1,TRBV4-2,-,TRBJ2-5,TGTGCCAGCAGCCAGGACAGGGGGACAGAGACCCAGTACTTC,CASSQDRGTETQYF
-,TRBV10-3,once,TRBJ2-5,TGTGCCATCAGGGACACATATCAAGAGACCCAGTACTTC,CAIRDTYQETQYF
TRBD2,TRBV7-9,-,TRBJ2-5,TGTGCCAGCAGCCCACGGGGGGGGAACCAAGAGACCCAGTACTTC,CASSPRGGNQETQYF
-,TRBV30,once,TRBJ1-3,TGTGCCTGGAGTCCCCCCAGGGACACCATATATTTT,CAWSPPRDTIYF
TRBD1,TRBV29-1,once,TRBJ1-2,TGCAGCGTAACCGGGACAGGGGGAGGCTACACCTTC,CSVTGTGGGYTF
-,TRBV5-1,once,TRBJ2-7,TGCGCCAGCAGCTTGCGGGTGGGCTACGAGCAGTACTTC,CASSLRVGYEQYF
-,TRBV7-2,-,TRBJ2-4,TGTGCCAGCAGCTTAGGGGCAGGGACCAAAAACATTCAGTACTTC,CASSLGAGTKNIQYF
TRBD2,TRBV7-3,-,TRBJ2-2,TGTGCCAGCAGCTCCGGGGGGTTCGGGACCGGGGAGCTGTTTTTT,CASSSGGFGTGELFF
-,TRBV5-5,-,TRBJ1-4,TGTGCCAGCAGCTTGTATCCAGGGGCCGATGAAAAACTGTTTTTT,CASSLYPGADEKLFF
-,TRBV28,-,TRBJ1-2,TGTGCCAGCAGTGTACAGGGAAAAGGCTACACCTTC,CASSVQGKGYTF
-,TRBV25-1,-,TRBJ1-4,TGTGCCAGTAGTGAATATTACGCGAATGCCGAAAAACTGTTTTTT,CASSEYYANAEKLFF
-,TRBV14,-,TRBJ2-2,TGTGCCAGCAGCTTAGACAGAGGCGGGGAGCTGTTTTTT,CASSLDRGGELFF
TRBD1,TRBV6-1,-,TRBJ1-2,TGTGCCAGCAGTGAAGGGACAGGCCGTTTTAACTATGGCTACACCTTC,CASSEGTGRFNYGYTF
TRBD1,TRBV4-3,-,TRBJ1-5,TGCGCCAGCAGCCAAGAAGCAGGGGGAGAGCCCCAGCATTTT,CASSQEAGGEPQHF
TRBD1,TRBV5-4,-,TRBJ1-2,TGTGCCAGCAGCCCAGGGGGGCAGTCTATCTATGGCTACACCTTC,CASSPGGQSIYGYTF
TRBD2,TRBV4-2,-,TRBJ2-2,TGTGCCAGCAGCCAAGTGACTAGCGGAACCGGGGAGCTGTTTTTT,CASSQVTSGTGELFF
-,TRBV6-6,-,TRBJ1-2,TGTGCCAGCAGTTACGGCAGGGGTGGGGATGGCTACACCTTC,CASSYGRGGDGYTF
-,TRBV9,-,TRBJ2-1,TGTGCCAGCAGCGTAGAGGGGGGCCTGGTCTTC,CASSVEGGLVF
TRBD1,TRBV14,few,TRBJ2-5,TGTGCCAGCAGCCCGGGACAGAGGGCAGAGACCCAGTACTTC,CASSPGQRAETQYF
-,TRBV28,few,TRBJ1-1,TGTGCCAGCAGTCCCCCCCCCGGGCGGAACACTGAAGCTTTCTTT,CASSPPPGRNTEAFF
TRBD2,TRBV6-4,-,TRBJ2-1,TGTGCCAGCAGTGACTCGTCTAGCGGGGTCAATGAGCAGTTCTTC,CASSDSSSGVNEQFF
TRBD1,TRBV28,-,TRBJ1-4,TGTGCCAGCAGCATTGGACAGGGAAGGCCTAATGAAAAACTGTTTTTT,CASSIGQGRPNEKLFF
-,TRBV6-5,-,TRBJ1-2,TGTGCCAGCAGTTACGACGGGTTCCACACCTTC,CASSYDGFHTF
TRBD1,TRBV11-2,once,TRBJ1-5,TGTGCCAGCAGCTTCAACAGGGGGCAGGAAGATCAGCCCCAGCATTTT,CASSFNRGQEDQPQHF
-,TRBV30,once,TRBJ2-7,TGTGCCTGGAGTGTGCAGTACGAGCAGTACTTC,CAWSVQYEQYF
-,TRBV4-2,-,TRBJ2-5,TGTGCCAGCAGCCAAGGAGTGCAAGAGACCCAGTACTTC,CASSQGVQETQYF
TRBD1,TRBV5-1,-,TRBJ2-2,TGCGCCAGCAGCCACCGGACAGGGGGCAGCTCCGGGGAGCTGTTTTTT,CASSHRTGGSSGELFF
-,TRBV5-1,-,TRBJ2-5,TGCGCCAGCAGCTTGGGCGGGGTAGTAGAGACCCAGTACTTC,CASSLGGVVETQYF
-,TRBV10-3,once,TRBJ2-2,TGTGCCATCAGTGACCCAGCGGGTCCGAACACCGGGGAGCTGTTTTTT,CAISDPAGPNTGELFF
-,TRBV30,-,TRBJ1-2,TGTGCCTGTACCGAGGAATGGGACTATGGCTACACCTTC,CACTEEWDYGYTF
-,TRBV30,-,TRBJ2-7,TGTGCCCAAACTGGCAGCCTCGACCCCCACGAGCAGTACTTC,CAQTGSLDPHEQYF